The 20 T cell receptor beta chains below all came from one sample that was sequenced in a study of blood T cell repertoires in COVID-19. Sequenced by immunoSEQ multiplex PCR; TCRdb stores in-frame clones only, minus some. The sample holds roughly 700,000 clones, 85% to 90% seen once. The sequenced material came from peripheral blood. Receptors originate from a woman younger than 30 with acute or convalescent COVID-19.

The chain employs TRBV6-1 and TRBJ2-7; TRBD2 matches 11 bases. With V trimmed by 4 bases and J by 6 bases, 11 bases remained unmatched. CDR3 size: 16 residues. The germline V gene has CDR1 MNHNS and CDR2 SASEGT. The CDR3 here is CASSVGSSGGSGEQYF. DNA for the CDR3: TGTGCCAGCAGTGTCGGTTCTAGCGGGGGGTCCGGCGAGCAGTACTTC.

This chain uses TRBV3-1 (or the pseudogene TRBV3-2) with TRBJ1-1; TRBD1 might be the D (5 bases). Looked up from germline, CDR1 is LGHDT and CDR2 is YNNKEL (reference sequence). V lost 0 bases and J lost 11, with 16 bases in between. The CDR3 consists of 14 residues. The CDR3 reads CASSQERGLTRAFF. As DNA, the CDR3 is TGTGCCAGCAGCCAAGAAAGGGGACTAACGCGCGCTTTCTTT.

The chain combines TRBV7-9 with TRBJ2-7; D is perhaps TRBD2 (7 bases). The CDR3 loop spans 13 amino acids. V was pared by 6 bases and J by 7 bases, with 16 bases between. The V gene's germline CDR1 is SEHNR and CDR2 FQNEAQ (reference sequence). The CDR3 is CASRSIGGAEQYF. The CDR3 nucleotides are TGTGCCAGCAGGTCGATAGGGGGGGCAGAGCAGTACTTC. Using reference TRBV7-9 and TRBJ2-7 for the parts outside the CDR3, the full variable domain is DTGVSQNPRHKITKRGQNVTFRCDPISEHNRLYWYRQTLGQGPEFLTYFQNEAQLEKSRLLSDRFSAERPKGSFSTLEIQRTEQGDSAMYLCASRSIGGAEQYFGPGTRLTVT.

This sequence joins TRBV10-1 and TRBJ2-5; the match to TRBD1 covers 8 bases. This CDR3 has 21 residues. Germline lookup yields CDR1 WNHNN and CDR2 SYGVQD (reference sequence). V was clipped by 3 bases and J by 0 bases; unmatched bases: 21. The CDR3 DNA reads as TGCGCCAGCAGTGACACAGACTTTGGGTTCCCAGGGGGCTGGTACCAAGAGACCCAGTACTTC. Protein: CASSDTDFGFPGGWYQETQYF.

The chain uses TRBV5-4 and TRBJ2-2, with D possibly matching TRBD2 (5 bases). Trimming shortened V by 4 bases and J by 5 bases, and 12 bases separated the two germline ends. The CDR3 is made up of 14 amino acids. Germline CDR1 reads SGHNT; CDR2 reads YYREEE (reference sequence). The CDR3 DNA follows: TGTGCCAGCAGCCTAGGAGGCCAAACCGGGGAGCTGTTTTTT. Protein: CASSLGGQTGELFF.

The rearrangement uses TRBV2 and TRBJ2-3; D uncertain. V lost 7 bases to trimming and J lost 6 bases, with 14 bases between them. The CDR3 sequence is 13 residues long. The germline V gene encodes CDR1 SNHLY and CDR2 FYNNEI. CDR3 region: CASTGILGDTQYF. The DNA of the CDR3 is TGTGCCAGCACCGGAATCCTAGGTGATACGCAGTATTTT.

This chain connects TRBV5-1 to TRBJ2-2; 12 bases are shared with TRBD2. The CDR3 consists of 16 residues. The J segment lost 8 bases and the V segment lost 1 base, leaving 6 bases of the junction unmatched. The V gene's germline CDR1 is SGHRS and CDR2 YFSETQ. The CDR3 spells CASSLSPSGGAGELFF. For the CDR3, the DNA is TGCGCCAGCAGCTTGTCCCCTAGCGGGGGGGCTGGGGAGCTGTTTTTT.

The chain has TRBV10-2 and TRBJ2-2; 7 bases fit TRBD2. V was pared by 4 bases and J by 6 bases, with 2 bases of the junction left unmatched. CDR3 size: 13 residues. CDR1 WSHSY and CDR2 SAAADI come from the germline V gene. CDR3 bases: TGCGCCAGCAGTGGGCGGGGGTCCGGGGAGCTGTTTTTT. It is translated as CASSGRGSGELFF.

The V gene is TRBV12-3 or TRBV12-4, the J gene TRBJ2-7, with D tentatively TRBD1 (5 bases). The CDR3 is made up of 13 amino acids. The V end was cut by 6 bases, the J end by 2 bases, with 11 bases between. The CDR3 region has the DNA TGTGCCAGCAGCGACAGTGGGGCCTACGAGCAGTACTTC. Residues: CASSDSGAYEQYF.

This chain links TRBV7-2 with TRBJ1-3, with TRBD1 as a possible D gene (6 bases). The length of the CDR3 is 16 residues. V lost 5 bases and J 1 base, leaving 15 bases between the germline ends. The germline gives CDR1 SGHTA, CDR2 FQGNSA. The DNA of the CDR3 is TGTGCCAGCAGCCGCAGGACAGCAAGTTCTGGAAACACCATATATTTT. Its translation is CASSRRTASSGNTIYF.

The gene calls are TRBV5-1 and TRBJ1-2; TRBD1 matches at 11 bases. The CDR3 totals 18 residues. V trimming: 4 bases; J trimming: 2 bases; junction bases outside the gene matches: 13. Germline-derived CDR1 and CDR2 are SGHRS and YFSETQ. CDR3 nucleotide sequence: TGCGCCAGCAGCCCCGCGGACAGGGGGCTAATATCGAACTATGGCTACACCTTC. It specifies CASSPADRGLISNYGYTF.

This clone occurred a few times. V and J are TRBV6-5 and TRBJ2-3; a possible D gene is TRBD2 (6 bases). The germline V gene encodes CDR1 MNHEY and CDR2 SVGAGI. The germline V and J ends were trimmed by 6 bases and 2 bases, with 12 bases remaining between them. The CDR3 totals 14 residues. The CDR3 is CASRGTLHTDTQYF. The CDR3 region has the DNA TGTGCCAGCAGAGGGACTCTACACACAGATACGCAGTATTTT.

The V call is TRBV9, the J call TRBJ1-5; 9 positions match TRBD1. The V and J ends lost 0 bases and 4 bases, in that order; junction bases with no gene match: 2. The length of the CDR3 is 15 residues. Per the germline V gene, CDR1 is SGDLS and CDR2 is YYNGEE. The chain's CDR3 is CASSVGQGENQPQHF. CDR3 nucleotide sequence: TGTGCCAGCAGCGTAGGACAGGGGGAGAATCAGCCCCAGCATTTT. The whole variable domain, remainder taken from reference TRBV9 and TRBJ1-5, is DSGVTQTPKHLITATGQRVTLRCSPRSGDLSVYWYQQSLDQGLQFLIQYYNGEERAKGNILERFSAQQFPDLHSELNLSSLELGDSALYFCASSVGQGENQPQHFGDGTRLSIL.

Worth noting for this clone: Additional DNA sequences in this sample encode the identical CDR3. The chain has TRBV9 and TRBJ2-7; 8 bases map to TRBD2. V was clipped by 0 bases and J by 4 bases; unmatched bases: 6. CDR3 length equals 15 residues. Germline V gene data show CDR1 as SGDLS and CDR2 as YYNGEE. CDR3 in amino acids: CASSVAGSGAYEQYF. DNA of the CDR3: TGTGCCAGCAGCGTAGCGGGTAGCGGGGCATACGAGCAGTACTTC. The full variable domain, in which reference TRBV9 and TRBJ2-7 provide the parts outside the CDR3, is DSGVTQTPKHLITATGQRVTLRCSPRSGDLSVYWYQQSLDQGLQFLIQYYNGEERAKGNILERFSAQQFPDLHSELNLSSLELGDSALYFCASSVAGSGAYEQYFGPGTRLTVT.

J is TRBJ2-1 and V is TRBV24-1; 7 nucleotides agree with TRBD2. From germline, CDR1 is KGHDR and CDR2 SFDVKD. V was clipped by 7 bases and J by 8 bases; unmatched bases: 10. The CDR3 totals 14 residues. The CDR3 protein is CATSLGGGYYEQFF. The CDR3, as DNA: TGTGCCACCAGCCTTGGGGGGGGGTACTATGAGCAGTTCTTC.

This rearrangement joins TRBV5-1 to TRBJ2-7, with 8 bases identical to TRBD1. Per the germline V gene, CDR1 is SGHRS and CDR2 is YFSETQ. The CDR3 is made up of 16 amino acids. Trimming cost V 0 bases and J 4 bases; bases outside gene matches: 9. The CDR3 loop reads CASSLAENGQGYEQYF. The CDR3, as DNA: TGCGCCAGCAGCTTGGCGGAGAATGGACAGGGTTACGAGCAGTACTTC. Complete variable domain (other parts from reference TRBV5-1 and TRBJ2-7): KAGVTQTPRYLIKTRGQQVTLSCSPISGHRSVSWYQQTPGQGLQFLFEYFSETQRNKGNFPGRFSGRQFSNSRSEMNVSTLELGDSALYLCASSLAENGQGYEQYFGPGTRLTVT.

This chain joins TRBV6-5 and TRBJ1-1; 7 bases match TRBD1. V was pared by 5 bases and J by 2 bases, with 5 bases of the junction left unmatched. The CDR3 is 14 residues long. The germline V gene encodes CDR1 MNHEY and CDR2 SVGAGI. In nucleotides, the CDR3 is TGTGCCAGCAGTCTACAGGGGTACAACACTGAAGCTTTCTTT. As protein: CASSLQGYNTEAFF.

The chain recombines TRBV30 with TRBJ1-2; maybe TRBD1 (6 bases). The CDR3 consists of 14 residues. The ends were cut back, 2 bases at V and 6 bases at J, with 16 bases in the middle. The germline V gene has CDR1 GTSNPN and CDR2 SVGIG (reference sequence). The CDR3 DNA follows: TGTGCCTGGAGTTCTACAGGGTTGGGGAATGGCTACACCTTC. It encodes CAWSSTGLGNGYTF. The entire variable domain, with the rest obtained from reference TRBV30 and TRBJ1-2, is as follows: SQTIHQWPATLVQPVGSPLSLECTVEGTSNPNLYWYRQAAGRGLQLLFYSVGIGQISSEVPQNLSASRPQDRQFILSSKKLLLSDSGFYLCAWSSTGLGNGYTFGSGTRLTVV.

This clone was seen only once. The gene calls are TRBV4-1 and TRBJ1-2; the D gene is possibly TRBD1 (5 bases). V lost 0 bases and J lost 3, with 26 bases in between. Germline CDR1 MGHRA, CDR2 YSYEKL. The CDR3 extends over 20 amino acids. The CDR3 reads CASSQEKLSRQIRRDYGYTF. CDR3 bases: TGCGCCAGCAGCCAAGAAAAGCTTTCTCGACAGATTCGAAGGGACTATGGCTACACCTTC.

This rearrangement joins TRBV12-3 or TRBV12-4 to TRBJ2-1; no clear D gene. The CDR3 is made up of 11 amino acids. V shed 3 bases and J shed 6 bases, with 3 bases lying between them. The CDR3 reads CASSFINEQFF. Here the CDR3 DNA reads TGTGCCAGCAGTTTTATCAATGAGCAGTTCTTC.